This TCR beta chain was documented in a study of a mutant IDH1 vaccine in newly diagnosed glioma. Study observations and caveats: Detectable vaccine-induced immune responses arose in roughly 93% of patients.

Clones were sequenced by immunoSEQ multiplex PCR, and TCRdb holds only the in-frame ones, with some missing. The sample holds about 88,000 clones; roughly 87% are singletons and the top ten take nearly 5.5%. About this clone: No antigen is known for it.

Regarding time point: baseline, week 1 (first vaccination visit). Treatment defined: pre-vaccination baseline after standard-of-care therapy. The CDR3 loop spans 13 amino acids. V dropped 2 bases and J dropped 1 base, with 8 bases sitting between them. The germline V gene has CDR1 GTSNPN and CDR2 SVGIG (reference sequence). The J gene is TRBJ2-5, the V gene TRBV30, with no clear D. This receptor was taken from a man in his forties with glioma. Some clones in this sample may be carry-over from other donors' samples. Source: PBMCs, taken from a glioma patient treated with radiotherapy, temozolomide or both. CDR3 DNA: TGTGCCTGGAGTCCCGGGTCCCAAGAGACCCAGTACTTC. It is translated as CAWSPGSQETQYF.